This TCR beta chain was retrieved from a study of blood T cell repertoires in COVID-19 (TCRdb year 2020). Background for the entire study: Samples from collaborators originated in the United States, Italy and Spain and spanned both the acute and convalescent phases of COVID-19. The material from the prospective study consisted of cDNA or gDNA derived from T cells, B-cell-depleted T cells, or PBMCs. The dataset comprised deeply sampled blood TCRbeta repertoires from subjects exposed to, actively infected with, or recovered from COVID-19. A freely available public database, intended as a resource for researchers studying the immune response to SARS-CoV-2, is where the repertoires were released. The samples were drawn from the first 160 participants of the ongoing ImmuneRACE study and from 950 to 1,500 subjects provided by 6 global collaborators. The sample metadata nearly always contained a de-identified subject ID, COVID-19 status, age in years and sex. Where available, HLA class I and class II types were taken from metadata supplied by the sample provider and were not determined by assay-based typing. Here is what the overall study found, with its caveats: Clinical and demographic metadata were provided uncurated, with the amount varying by source and participant.

The immunoSEQ Assay, a bias-controlled multiplex PCR, was used to amplify TCRbeta CDR3 regions from genomic DNA. Per the authors' processing: The number of nucleated cells in each sample was estimated from the amplification of reference gene primers within the assay. Sequence reads were collapsed and filtered to measure the absolute abundance of every unique TCRbeta CDR3 rearrangement. For each sample, productive Simpson clonality was calculated by taking the square root of Simpson's diversity index across productive rearrangements. TCRdb provides this immuneACCESS table in a form limited to in-frame rearrangements. Some clones are lacking; in checked studies, under half of them reflect an unresolved V gene, and why the rest are absent is not known. V, J and clone size were drawn from that table, and D and trimming were deduced from the DNA. For this sample there are approximately 54,000 clones; around 86% appear just once. The ten largest clones take up over 12% of the sample.

A note on this clone: Its specific antigen is unknown. Per-nucleotide qualities are absent, and no much larger clonotype sits a single base away.

Whole blood was collected in K2EDTA tubes by collaborating institutions according to the institutions' own protocols. For TCRbeta analysis, collaborators shipped samples in one of three forms: frozen whole blood, isolated PBMCs, or DNA extracted from either of those sample types. The sequencing sample was made of peripheral blood. This TCR was sampled from a human donor in a cohort sampled during active COVID-19.

CDR3 region: CASSPTRQGGNTIYF. The DNA sequence follows: TGTGCCAGCTCACCAACCCGACAGGGTGGAAACACCATATATTTT. The sequence links TRBV18 to TRBJ1-3; TRBD1 aligns with 7 central bases. Spanning cysteine to phenylalanine, the CDR3 consists of 15 amino acids. CDR3 DNA only is kept here, 45 bases in frame from base 1. For CDR1 and CDR2, the germline V gene lists KGHSH and LQKENI. Ends trimmed: V by 2 bases, J by 3 bases; bases unmatched to a gene: 4.